This T cell receptor (beta chain) comes out of a study of beta chain features in type 1 diabetes. Overall study context: The patients were much like the healthy donors in age, gender and cell yields. General study points: Type 1 diabetes patients had TCRB CDR3s that were shorter (moderately but significantly so) in all four CD4+ subsets. For type 1 diabetes patients, VDJ junctions showed fewer insertions and more deletions.

Sequencing targeted expressed TCRB transcripts, as all isolated RNA had been reverse transcribed. Roughly 3.6 million reads were obtained on average from naive, central memory and regulatory T cell samples. The method was immunoSEQ multiplex PCR; TCRdb's version includes in-frame clones alone and lacks a portion of them. The table records some 170,000 clones, around 63% of them present only once. Of note for this clone: Its antigen is currently unknown.

The origin of this receptor is a man younger than 45 with type 1 diabetes. Sequencing was done on a sample of naive CD4+ T cells from blood.

The CDR3 DNA is TGCAGCGTGAGGGGACAGGGAGGCGAGCAGTACTTC. It specifies CSVRGQGGEQYF. This chain uses TRBV29-1 with TRBJ2-7; 9 bases agree with TRBD1. The CDR3 is 12 residues long. Germline values: CDR1 SQVTM, CDR2 ANQGSEA. With V trimmed by 6 bases and J by 6 bases, 6 bases remained unmatched.